This T cell receptor (beta chain) was sequenced in a study of blood T cell repertoires in COVID-19. Study in general: Italy, Spain and the United States were the sources of the convalescent and acute COVID-19 samples.

Germline CDR1 SGHTA, CDR2 FQGNSA. There are 12 residues in the CDR3. V lost 7 bases and J lost 4, with 8 bases in between. How the authors handled the data: Nucleated cell counts were estimated from reference gene primer amplification. Clones were read by immunoSEQ multiplex PCR, and TCRdb kept only the in-frame ones, dropping some. V and J calls and clone size are given by that table; D and trimming were obtained from the DNA. In the table there are 110,000 or so clones, approximately 90% of which are singletons. This chain uses TRBV7-2 with TRBJ1-5; no definite D call. The source of this sequence is a woman in her 70s who had recovered from COVID-19. Sequenced sample: peripheral blood. The DNA for the CDR3 is TGTGCCAGCACTAACCCAAATCAGCCCCAGCATTTT. Translated, it gives CASTNPNQPQHF.